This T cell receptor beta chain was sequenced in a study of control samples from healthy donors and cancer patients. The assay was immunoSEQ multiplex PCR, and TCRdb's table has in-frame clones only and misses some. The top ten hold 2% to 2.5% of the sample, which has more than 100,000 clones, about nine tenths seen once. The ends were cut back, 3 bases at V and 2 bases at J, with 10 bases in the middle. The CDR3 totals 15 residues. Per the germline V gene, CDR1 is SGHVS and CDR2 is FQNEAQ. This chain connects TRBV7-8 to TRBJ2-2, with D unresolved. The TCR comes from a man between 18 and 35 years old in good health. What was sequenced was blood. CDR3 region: CASSFSDFNTGELFF. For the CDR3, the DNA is TGTGCCAGCAGCTTCTCCGATTTCAACACCGGGGAGCTGTTTTTT.